The present entry profiles one T cell receptor (beta chain) with its context. Germline V gene data show CDR1 as LGHDT and CDR2 as YNNKEL (reference sequence). J lost 4 bases, V lost 8 bases, and 1 base had no gene match. The CDR3 is 13 residues long. This sample was taken from a study of blood T cell repertoires in COVID-19. Study background: Spain, Italy and the United States supplied samples that represented acute and convalescent COVID-19. Nucleic acid was either cDNA or gDNA, and it came from T cells, B-cell-depleted T cells, or PBMCs.

As processed by the authors: Estimates of nucleated cell counts were drawn from the amplification of reference gene primers. This table comes from immunoSEQ multiplex PCR, and its TCRdb copy is limited to in-frame clones, with some not included. V and J calls and clone size are copied from that table; D and trimming were computed from the DNA. Of about 150,000 clones listed, over 75% are singletons. Sequenced: peripheral blood. The clonotype was recovered from a human donor in a cohort sampled during active COVID-19. The V call is TRBV3-1 (or the pseudogene TRBV3-2), the J call TRBJ1-4, with 10 bases lining up with TRBD1. CDR3 sequence (DNA): TGTGCCAGCGGGGACAGGGGTAATGAAAAACTGTTTTTT. Encoded protein: CASGDRGNEKLFF.